This T cell receptor beta chain was sequenced during a study of vaccination effects on CD4 cells after COVID-19. CD4+ T cell isolation took place after 10 days of culture. To note about this clone: Its target is not known.

Produced via immunoSEQ multiplex PCR; TCRdb's table is partial and in-frame only. The sample comprises tens of thousands of clones, 65% to 70% of which are singletons, and 4% to 4.5% rests with the top ten. The germline V gene encodes CDR1 SGHNT and CDR2 YYREEE (reference sequence). This CDR3 is built from 13 residues. V was trimmed by 3 bases and J by 5 bases, leaving 9 bases between them. The receptor's source is a human donor who received a COVID-19 vaccine. The source was CD4+ T cells from PBMCs cultured without peptide, collected before COVID-19 vaccination. The chain joins TRBV5-4 to TRBJ1-5, with D hard to call. CDR3 amino acids: CASSYDLDQPQHF. The DNA of the CDR3 is TGTGCCAGCAGCTACGACTTAGATCAGCCCCAGCATTTT. The full variable domain, completed using reference TRBV5-4 and TRBJ1-5, is ETGVTQSPTHLIKTRGQQVTLRCSSQSGHNTVSWYQQALGQGPQFIFQYYREEENGRGNFPPRFSGLQFPNYSSELNVNALELDDSALYLCASSYDLDQPQHFGDGTRLSIL.